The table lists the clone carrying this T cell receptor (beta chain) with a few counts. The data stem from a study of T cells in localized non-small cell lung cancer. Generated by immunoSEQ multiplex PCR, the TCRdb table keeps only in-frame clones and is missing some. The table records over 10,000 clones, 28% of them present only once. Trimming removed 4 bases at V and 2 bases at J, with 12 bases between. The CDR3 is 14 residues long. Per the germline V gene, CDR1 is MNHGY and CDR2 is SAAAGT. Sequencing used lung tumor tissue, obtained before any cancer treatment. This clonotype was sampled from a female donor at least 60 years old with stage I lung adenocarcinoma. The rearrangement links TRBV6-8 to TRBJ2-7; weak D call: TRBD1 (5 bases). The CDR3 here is CASSLYGQAYEQYF. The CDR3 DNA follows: TGTGCCAGCAGTTTATATGGACAAGCCTACGAGCAGTACTTC.